This T cell receptor (beta chain) was identified during a study of a mutant IDH1 vaccine in newly diagnosed glioma. The table came from immunoSEQ multiplex PCR; TCRdb's copy has only in-frame clones and leaves some out. The sample comprises over 35,000 clones, approximately 84% of which are singletons, and about 2.5% rests with the top ten. The sample's time point: week 23, last vaccination. The study gave 300 ug of mutant IDH1 20-mer peptide per vaccine dose, with topical imiquimod. As concerns this clone: The antigen is not known.

V was clipped by 4 bases and J by 9 bases, with 9 bases between them. Germline CDR1 and CDR2: SGHRS and YFSETQ. The CDR3 sequence is 11 residues long. The source is a woman aged 18 to 35 with glioma. Some clones in this sample may be carry-over from other donors' samples. The rearrangement joins TRBV5-1 to TRBJ2-3; D remains ambiguous. Sequenced here: PBMCs, sampled from a glioma patient whose treatment included an IDH1 peptide vaccine. The CDR3, as DNA: TGCGCCAGCAGCGGGCAGTGGACGCAGTATTTT. It is translated as CASSGQWTQYF.